This T cell receptor beta chain was profiled in a study of shared clonotypes between healthy human individuals. Looking at the study overall: The cohort comprised a couple of women and a few men. Their ages spanned 18 to 49 years.

Unsorted PBMCs provided DNA that was sequenced on ten immunoSEQ deep assay plates. Only in-frame clones appear in the TCRdb table, and some are missing; sequencing was by immunoSEQ multiplex PCR. Of 450,000 to 600,000 clones listed, around 74% are singletons. Study-wide results and limits: Collection of samples was limited to blood; tissue repertoires likely differ.

Of note for this clone: What it recognizes is unknown.

The CDR3 consists of 14 residues. Germline V gene data show CDR1 as MNHNY and CDR2 as SVGAGI (reference sequence). Between the trimmed V and J ends, which lost 7 bases and 2 bases, there was a span of 11 bases. This receptor was taken from a woman aged 40 to 49 in good health. Some clones in this sample may be carry-over from other donors' samples. The rearrangement joins TRBV6-6 to TRBJ2-2; a weak D match, TRBD1 (5 bases). Material for sequencing was PBMCs. CDR3 region: CASTKQGNTGELFF. As DNA, the CDR3 is TGTGCCAGCACGAAGCAGGGAAACACCGGGGAGCTGTTTTTT.